The next 12 T cell receptor beta chains were all read from a single sample in a study of vaccination and CD4 T cells after COVID-19. The treatment: approximately 11-day PBMC culture with coronavirus spike peptide pools or control peptides (ViraFEST assay). At the Johns Hopkins FTIC core, DNA taken from cultured CD4+ T cells was sequenced by way of the Oncomine TCR Beta short-read assay. TCRdb re-derived calls from the PCR reads in MiXCR, one entry per CDR3 protein. The data show 20,000 or so distinct CDR3 sequences, 20% to 25% seen once. The antigens these receptors bind are not known. Sequencing was done on a sample of cultured CD4+ T cells from blood. The receptors here all came from a human donor with COVID-19.

This clonotype was seen a handful of times. This chain joins TRBV6-1 and TRBJ2-5; D unresolved. The CDR3 contains 15 residues. Germline-derived CDR1 and CDR2 are MNHNS and SASEGT. The V gene lost 0 bases and the J gene lost 4 bases, with 12 bases spanning the gap. This CDR3 reads CASSEAPSTLETQYF. The CDR3 DNA is TGTGCCAGCAGTGAAGCGCCGTCAACACTAGAGACCCAGTACTTC.

The rearrangement uses TRBV2 and TRBJ2-5; the D is unclear. The CDR3 is made up of 12 amino acids. The V gene lost 3 bases and the J gene lost 9 bases, with 11 bases spanning the gap. Germline values: CDR1 SNHLY, CDR2 FYNNEI. The CDR3 DNA is TGTGCCAGCAGTGACAGATCCGTCCCCCAGTACTTC. This codes for CASSDRSVPQYF.

The chain combines TRBV6-2 or TRBV6-3 with TRBJ2-5; D is perhaps TRBD2 (6 bases). Germline values: CDR1 MNHEY, CDR2 SVGEGT. The CDR3 is 13 amino acids. Trimming pared 7 bases from V and 5 bases from J, leaving 14 bases between. This CDR3 reads CASISGGPETQYF. CDR3 coding DNA: TGTGCCAGCATTAGCGGCGGGCCGGAGACCCAGTACTTC.

By sample fraction, this clonotype is medium-sized. This chain connects TRBV6-1 to TRBJ1-5, with D possibly matching TRBD1 (5 bases). Germline V gene data show CDR1 as MNHNS and CDR2 as SASEGT. Trimming took 8 bases from V and 2 from J, leaving 16 bases between them. This CDR3 has 15 amino acids. The CDR3 nucleotides are TGTGCCAGCCTCGCAGGGTCTTATGGCAATCAGCCCCAGCATTTT. Translated, it gives CASLAGSYGNQPQHF.

The CDR3 sequence is CASSENRENEKLFF. Here the CDR3 DNA reads TGTGCCAGCAGTGAAAACAGAGAGAATGAAAAACTGTTTTTT. This chain links TRBV2 with TRBJ1-4; D is unclear. V was trimmed by 2 bases and J by 5 bases, leaving 9 bases between them. There are 14 residues in the CDR3. From germline, CDR1 is SNHLY and CDR2 FYNNEI.

V is TRBV6-1 and J is TRBJ2-7, with TRBD2 identical over 15 bases. CDR1 MNHNS and CDR2 SASEGT come from the germline V gene. V dropped 4 bases and J dropped 9; count of bases not matched to a gene: 4. This CDR3 has 14 amino acids. The CDR3 DNA reads as TGTGCCAGCAGTGGGACTAGCGGGGGGGCGGGGCAGTACTTC. It codes for CASSGTSGGAGQYF.

This clonotype was counted between two and nine times. The chain employs TRBV5-4 and TRBJ2-1; D is perhaps TRBD1 (5 bases). Per germline, CDR1 SGHNT and CDR2 YYREEE (reference sequence). This CDR3 has 11 residues. V lost 0 bases to trimming and J lost 13 bases, with 8 bases between them. CDR3 nucleotide sequence: TGTGCCAGCAGCTTGGAGGGGCCTCAGTTCTTC. The encoded protein is CASSLEGPQFF. Supplemented by reference TRBV5-4 and TRBJ2-1, the full variable domain reads ETGVTQSPTHLIKTRGQQVTLRCSSQSGHNTVSWYQQALGQGPQFIFQYYREEENGRGNFPPRFSGLQFPNYSSELNVNALELDDSALYLCASSLEGPQFFGPGTRLTVL.

This clonotype was counted only a few times. The rearrangement uses TRBV7-2 and TRBJ1-6; TRBD1 agrees at 7 bases. Germline CDR1 reads SGHTA; CDR2 reads FQGNSA. V lost 1 base and J lost 10; bases outside the gene matches: 7. The length of the CDR3 is 15 residues. The CDR3 protein is CASSLGGTVESPLHF. The CDR3, as DNA: TGTGCCAGCAGCTTAGGAGGGACAGTTGAATCACCCCTCCACTTT.

The sample holds a few counts of this clonotype. The rearrangement links TRBV6-1 to TRBJ1-2; 9 bases are a match to TRBD1. Germline-derived CDR1 and CDR2 are MNHNS and SASEGT. This CDR3 spans 13 amino acids. V dropped 3 bases and J dropped 6; count of bases not matched to a gene: 2. DNA of the CDR3: TGTGCCAGCAGTGATCGACAGGGGGATGGCTACACCTTC. Translation gives CASSDRQGDGYTF.

This clonotype counts as medium-sized. The chain has TRBV12-1 and TRBJ1-1; TRBD1 is taken as the D call from the table, unchecked against the DNA. TRBV12-1 is shown as a pseudogene. This CDR3 contains 14 residues. CDR3 bases: TGTGCCGCCTACCGGACAGTGGGGGTTGGCCGCGCTTTCTTT. Encoded protein: CAAYRTVGVGRAFF.

This clonotype was observed a few times. The V and J genes are TRBV30 and TRBJ1-6; D unclear. Trimming removed 5 bases at V and 7 bases at J, with 12 bases between. The CDR3 length is 13 residues. Germline CDR1 GTSNPN, CDR2 SVGIG (reference sequence). The CDR3 region is CAWSRGENSPLHF. CDR3 bases: TGTGCCTGGTCGCGGGGAGAAAATTCACCCCTCCACTTT.

The chain has TRBV7-9 and TRBJ2-3; a weak D match, TRBD2 (5 bases). The CDR3 covers 13 residues. V was trimmed by 4 bases and J by 4 bases, leaving 9 bases between them. CDR1 is SEHNR and CDR2 is FQNEAQ in the germline V gene (reference sequence). Written as DNA, the CDR3 is TGTGCCAGCAGCTACTTGCGGGCAGATACGCAGTATTTT. It encodes CASSYLRADTQYF.